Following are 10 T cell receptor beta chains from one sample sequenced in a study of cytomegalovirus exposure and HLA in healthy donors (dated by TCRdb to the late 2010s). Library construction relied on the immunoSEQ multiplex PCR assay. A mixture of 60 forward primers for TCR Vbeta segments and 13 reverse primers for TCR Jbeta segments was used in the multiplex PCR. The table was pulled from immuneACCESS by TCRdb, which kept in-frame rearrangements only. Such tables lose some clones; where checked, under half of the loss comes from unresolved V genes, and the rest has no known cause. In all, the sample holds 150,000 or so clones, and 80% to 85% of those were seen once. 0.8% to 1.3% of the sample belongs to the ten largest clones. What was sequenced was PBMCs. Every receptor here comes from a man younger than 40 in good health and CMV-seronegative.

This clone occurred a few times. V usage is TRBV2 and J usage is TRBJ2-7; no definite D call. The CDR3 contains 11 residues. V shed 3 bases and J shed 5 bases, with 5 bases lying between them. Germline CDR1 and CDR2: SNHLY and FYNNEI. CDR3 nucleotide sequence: TGTGCCAGCAGTGACCGAGACGAGCAGTACTTC. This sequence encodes CASSDRDEQYF.

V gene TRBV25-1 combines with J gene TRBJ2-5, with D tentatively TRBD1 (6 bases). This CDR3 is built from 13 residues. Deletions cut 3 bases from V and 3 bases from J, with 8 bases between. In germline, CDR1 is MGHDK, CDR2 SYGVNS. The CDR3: CASSDWTEETQYF. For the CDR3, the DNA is TGTGCCAGCAGTGACTGGACAGAAGAGACCCAGTACTTC.

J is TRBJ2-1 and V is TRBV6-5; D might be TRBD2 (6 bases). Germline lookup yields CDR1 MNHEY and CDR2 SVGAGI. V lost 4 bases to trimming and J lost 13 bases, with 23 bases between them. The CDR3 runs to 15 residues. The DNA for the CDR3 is TGTGCCAGCAGTTCCCGTGTCGGGACTCCACCCCCTCAGTTCTTC. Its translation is CASSSRVGTPPPQFF.

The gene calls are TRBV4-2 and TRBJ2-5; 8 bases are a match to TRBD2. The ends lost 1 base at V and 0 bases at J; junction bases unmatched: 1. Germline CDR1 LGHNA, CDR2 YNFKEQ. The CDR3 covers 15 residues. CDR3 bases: TGTGCCAGCAGCCAAGTAGCGGGAAACCAAGAGACCCAGTACTTC. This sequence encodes CASSQVAGNQETQYF.

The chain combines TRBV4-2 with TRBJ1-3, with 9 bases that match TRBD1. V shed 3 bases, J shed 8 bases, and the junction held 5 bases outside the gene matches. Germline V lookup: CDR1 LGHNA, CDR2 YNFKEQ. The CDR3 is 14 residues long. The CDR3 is CASSHRDREDTIYF. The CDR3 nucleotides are TGTGCCAGCAGCCACCGGGACAGGGAGGACACCATATATTTT.

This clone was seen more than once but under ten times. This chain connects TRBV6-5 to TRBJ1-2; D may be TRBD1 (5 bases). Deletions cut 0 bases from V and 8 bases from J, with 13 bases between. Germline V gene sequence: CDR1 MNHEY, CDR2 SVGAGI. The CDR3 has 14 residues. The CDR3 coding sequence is TGTGCCAGCAGTTACTCGACGGCCGCAGGGGGCTACACCTTC. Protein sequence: CASSYSTAAGGYTF.

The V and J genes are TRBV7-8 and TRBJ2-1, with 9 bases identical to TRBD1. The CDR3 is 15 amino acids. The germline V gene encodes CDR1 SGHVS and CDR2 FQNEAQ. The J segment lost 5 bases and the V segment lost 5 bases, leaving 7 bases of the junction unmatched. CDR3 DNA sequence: TGTGCCAGCAGCCCACTAGGACAGGGGAACAATGAGCAGTTCTTC. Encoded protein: CASSPLGQGNNEQFF.

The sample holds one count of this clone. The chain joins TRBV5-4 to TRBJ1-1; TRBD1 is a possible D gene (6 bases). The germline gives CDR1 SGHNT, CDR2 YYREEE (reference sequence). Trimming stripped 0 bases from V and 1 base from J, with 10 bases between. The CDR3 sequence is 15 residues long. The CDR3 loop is CASSLGSRGNTEAFF. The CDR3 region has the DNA TGTGCCAGCAGCTTGGGGTCCAGGGGGAACACTGAAGCTTTCTTT. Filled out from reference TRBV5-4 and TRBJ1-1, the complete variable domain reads ETGVTQSPTHLIKTRGQQVTLRCSSQSGHNTVSWYQQALGQGPQFIFQYYREEENGRGNFPPRFSGLQFPNYSSELNVNALELDDSALYLCASSLGSRGNTEAFFGQGTRLTVV.

The CDR3 DNA follows: TGCGCCAGCAGTGGGGAGGAGGGAGAGACCCAGTACTTC. The encoded protein is CASSGEEGETQYF. The chain couples TRBV10-2 to TRBJ2-5; D might be TRBD2 (6 bases). This CDR3 comprises 13 residues. The V and J ends lost 4 bases and 4 bases respectively, with 10 bases between them. Germline-derived CDR1 and CDR2 are WSHSY and SAAADI.

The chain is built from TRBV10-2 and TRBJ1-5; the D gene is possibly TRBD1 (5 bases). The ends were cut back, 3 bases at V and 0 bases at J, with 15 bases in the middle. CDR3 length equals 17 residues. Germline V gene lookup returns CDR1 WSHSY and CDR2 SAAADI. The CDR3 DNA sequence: TGCGCCAGCAGTGATGTCAGGGCAGCCTATAGCAATCAGCCCCAGCATTTT. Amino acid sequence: CASSDVRAAYSNQPQHF.